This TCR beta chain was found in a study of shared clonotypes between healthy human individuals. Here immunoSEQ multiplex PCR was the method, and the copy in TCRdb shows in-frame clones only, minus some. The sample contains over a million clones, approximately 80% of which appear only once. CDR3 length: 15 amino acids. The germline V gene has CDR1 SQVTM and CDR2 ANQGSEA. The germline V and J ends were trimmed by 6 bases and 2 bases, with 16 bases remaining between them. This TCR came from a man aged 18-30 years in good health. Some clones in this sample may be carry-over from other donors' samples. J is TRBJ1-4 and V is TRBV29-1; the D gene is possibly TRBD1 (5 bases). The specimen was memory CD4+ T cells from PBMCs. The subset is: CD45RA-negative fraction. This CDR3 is CSVAFGAWTNEKLFF. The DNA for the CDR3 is TGCAGCGTCGCCTTCGGGGCTTGGACTAATGAAAAACTGTTTTTT. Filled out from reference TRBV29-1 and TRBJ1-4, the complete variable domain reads SAVISQKPSRDICQRGTSLTIQCQVDSQVTMMFWYRQQPGQSLTLIATANQGSEATYESGFVIDKFPISRPNLTFSTLTVSNMSPEDSSIYLCSVAFGAWTNEKLFFGSGTQLSVL.